This TCR beta chain was sequenced in a study of T-cell memory formation after mild COVID-19. Germline V gene sequence: CDR1 MNHNY, CDR2 SVGAGI (reference sequence). The CDR3 loop spans 16 amino acids. V lost 5 bases, J lost 9 bases, and 12 bases stayed unmatched. Study results and limitations: Pre-infection memory carried some responding clones, suggesting that cross-reactive memory joined.

Comment on this clonotype: Its antigen is currently unknown.

TCRdb re-called the 5' RACE reads through MiXCR, storing one row per CDR3 protein. The sample carries about 600,000 distinct CDR3 sequences, less than 25% recorded once. This sequence was found in an adult woman who had mild COVID-19 (a few samples of this study predate the infection). Cell type and time point are not known. V is TRBV6-6 and J is TRBJ2-3; 12 positions agree with TRBD2. Material for sequencing was PBMCs or a T cell subset sorted from them (not recorded which). CDR3 in amino acids: CASSLAGGPASGTQYF. In DNA, the CDR3 is TGTGCCAGCAGTCTAGCGGGAGGGCCGGCCTCCGGAACGCAGTATTTT.